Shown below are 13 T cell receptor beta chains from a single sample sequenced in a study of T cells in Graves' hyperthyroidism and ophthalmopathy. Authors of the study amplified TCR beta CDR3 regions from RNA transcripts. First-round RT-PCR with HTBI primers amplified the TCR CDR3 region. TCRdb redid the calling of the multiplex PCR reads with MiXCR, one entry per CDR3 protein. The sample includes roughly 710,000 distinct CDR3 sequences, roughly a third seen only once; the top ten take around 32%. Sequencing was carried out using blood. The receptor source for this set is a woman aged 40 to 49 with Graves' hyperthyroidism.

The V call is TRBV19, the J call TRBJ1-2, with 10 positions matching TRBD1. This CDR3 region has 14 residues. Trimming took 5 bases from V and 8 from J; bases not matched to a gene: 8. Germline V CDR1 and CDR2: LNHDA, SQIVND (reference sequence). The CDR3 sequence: CASSFGQGGSGYTF. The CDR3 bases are TGTGCCAGTAGTTTCGGACAGGGGGGTTCGGGCTACACCTTC.

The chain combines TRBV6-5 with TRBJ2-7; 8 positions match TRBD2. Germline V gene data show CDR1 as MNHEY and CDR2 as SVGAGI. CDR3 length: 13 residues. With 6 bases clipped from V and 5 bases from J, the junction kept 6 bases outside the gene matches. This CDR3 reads CASRRGVWDEQYF. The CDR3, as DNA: TGTGCCAGCAGGCGGGGGGTGTGGGACGAGCAGTACTTC.

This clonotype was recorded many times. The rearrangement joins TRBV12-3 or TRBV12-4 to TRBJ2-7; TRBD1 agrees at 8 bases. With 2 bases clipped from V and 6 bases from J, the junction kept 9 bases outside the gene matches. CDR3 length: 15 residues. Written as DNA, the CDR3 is TGTGCCAGCAGTTTATTCGCAGGGGGCAAACGCGAGCAGTACTTC. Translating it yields CASSLFAGGKREQYF.

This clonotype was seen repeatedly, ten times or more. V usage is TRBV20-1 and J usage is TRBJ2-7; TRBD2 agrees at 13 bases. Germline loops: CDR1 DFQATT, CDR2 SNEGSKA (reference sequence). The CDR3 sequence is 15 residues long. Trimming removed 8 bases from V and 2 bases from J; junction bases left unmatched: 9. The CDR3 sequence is CSTDQGLAGTYEQYF. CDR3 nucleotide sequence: TGCAGTACCGACCAGGGACTAGCGGGAACCTACGAGCAGTACTTC.

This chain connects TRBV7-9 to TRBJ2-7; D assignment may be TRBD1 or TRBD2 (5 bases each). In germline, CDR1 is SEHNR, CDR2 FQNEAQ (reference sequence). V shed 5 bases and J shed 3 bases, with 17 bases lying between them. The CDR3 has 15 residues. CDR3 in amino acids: CASSQGDPTFYEQYF. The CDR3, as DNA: TGTGCCAGCAGCCAAGGGGACCCAACCTTCTACGAGCAGTACTTC. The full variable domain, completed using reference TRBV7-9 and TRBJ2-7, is DTGVSQNPRHKITKRGQNVTFRCDPISEHNRLYWYRQTLGQGPEFLTYFQNEAQLEKSRLLSDRFSAERPKGSFSTLEIQRTEQGDSAMYLCASSQGDPTFYEQYFGPGTRLTVT.

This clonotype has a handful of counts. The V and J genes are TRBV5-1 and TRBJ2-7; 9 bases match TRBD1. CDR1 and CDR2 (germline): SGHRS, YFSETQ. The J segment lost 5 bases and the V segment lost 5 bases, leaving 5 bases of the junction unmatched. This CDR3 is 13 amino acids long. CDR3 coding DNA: TGCGCCAGCAGTTGGACAGGGGTAAACGAGCAGTACTTC. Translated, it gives CASSWTGVNEQYF.

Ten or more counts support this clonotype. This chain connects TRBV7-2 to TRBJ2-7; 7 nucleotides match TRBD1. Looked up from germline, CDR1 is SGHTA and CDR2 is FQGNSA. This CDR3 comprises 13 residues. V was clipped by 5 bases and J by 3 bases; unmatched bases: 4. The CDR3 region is CASSQGQSYEQYF. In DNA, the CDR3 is TGTGCCAGCAGCCAGGGACAGAGCTACGAGCAGTACTTC.

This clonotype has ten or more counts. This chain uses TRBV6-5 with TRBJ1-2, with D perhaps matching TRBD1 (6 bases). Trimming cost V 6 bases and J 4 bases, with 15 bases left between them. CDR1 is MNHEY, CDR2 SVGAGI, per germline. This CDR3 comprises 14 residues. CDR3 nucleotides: TGTGCCAGCAGAGTACAGGGCGCGGGCTATGGCTACACCTTC. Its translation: CASRVQGAGYGYTF.

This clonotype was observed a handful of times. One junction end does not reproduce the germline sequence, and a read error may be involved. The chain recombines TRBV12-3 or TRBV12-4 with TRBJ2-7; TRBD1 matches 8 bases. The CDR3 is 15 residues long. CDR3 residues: CASTLRKDRDYEQYF. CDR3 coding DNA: TGTGCCAGCACTTTACGGAAGGACAGGGACTACGAGCAGTACTTC.

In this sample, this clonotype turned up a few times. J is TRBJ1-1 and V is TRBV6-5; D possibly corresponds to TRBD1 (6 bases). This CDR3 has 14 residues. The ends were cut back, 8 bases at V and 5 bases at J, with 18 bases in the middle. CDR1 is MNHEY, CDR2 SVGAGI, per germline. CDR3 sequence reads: CASGTTGQNTEAFF. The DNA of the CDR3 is TGTGCCAGCGGCACGACAGGTCAGAATACTGAAGCTTTCTTT.

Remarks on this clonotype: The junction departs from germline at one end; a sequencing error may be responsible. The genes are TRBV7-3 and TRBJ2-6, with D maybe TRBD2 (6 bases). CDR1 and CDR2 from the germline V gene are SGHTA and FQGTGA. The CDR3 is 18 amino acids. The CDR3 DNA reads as TGCGCCAGCAGCCAAGTTTTTCCGGGAGCCTCTGGGGCCAACGTCCTGACTTTC. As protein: CASSQVFPGASGANVLTF.

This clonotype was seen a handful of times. DNA for the CDR3: TGTGCCAGCACCCCCACCGGGGGAACTGAAGCTTTCTTT. Translation: CASTPTGGTEAFF. This rearrangement joins TRBV6-5 to TRBJ1-1; D is possibly TRBD1 (5 bases). CDR3 length: 13 amino acids. V was clipped by 7 bases and J by 5 bases, with 14 bases between them. The V gene's germline CDR1 is MNHEY and CDR2 SVGAGI.

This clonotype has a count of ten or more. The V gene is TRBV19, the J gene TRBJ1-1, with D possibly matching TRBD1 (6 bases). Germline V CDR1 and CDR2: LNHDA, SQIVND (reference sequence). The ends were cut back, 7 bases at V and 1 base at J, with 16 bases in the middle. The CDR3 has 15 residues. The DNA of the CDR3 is TGTGCCAGTACCGAAAAACAGGGAAGGAACACTGAAGCTTTCTTT. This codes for CASTEKQGRNTEAFF. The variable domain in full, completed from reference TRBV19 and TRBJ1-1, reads DGGITQSPKYLFRKEGQNVTLSCEQNLNHDAMYWYRQDPGQGLRLIYYSQIVNDFQKGDIAEGYSVSREKKESFPLTVTSAQKNPTAFYLCASTEKQGRNTEAFFGQGTRLTVV.